This T cell receptor beta chain was recovered during a study of blood T cell repertoires in COVID-19 (dated by TCRdb to 2018 to 2020). General notes on the study: Samples covering the acute and convalescent phases of COVID-19 were provided by collaborators in the United States, Italy and Spain. HLA class I and class II types, where available, came from metadata supplied by the sample provider rather than from assay-based typing. Samples were obtained from the ongoing ImmuneRACE study (first 160 participants) and from roughly 1,300 subjects provided by 6 global collaborators. A freely available public database, intended as a resource for researchers studying the immune response to SARS-CoV-2, is where the repertoires were released. The material from the prospective study consisted of cDNA or gDNA derived from T cells, B-cell-depleted T cells, or PBMCs. Deeply sampled blood TCRbeta repertoires from subjects exposed to, actively infected with, or recovered from COVID-19 were included in the dataset. Nearly every sample came with metadata listing a de-identified subject ID, COVID-19 status, age in years and sex.

The germline V gene yields LGHNA for CDR1 and YNFKEQ for CDR2. The CDR3 sequence holds 17 residues, the cysteine and phenylalanine included. Only the CDR3 DNA stays, 51 bases, in frame from base 1. V and J lose 2 bases and 5 bases, and a span of 16 bases separates them. Each collaborating institution followed its own protocols to collect whole blood in K2EDTA tubes. For TCRbeta analysis, collaborators shipped samples in one of three forms: frozen whole blood, isolated PBMCs, or DNA extracted from either of those sample types. TCRbeta CDR3 regions were amplified from genomic DNA by means of the immunoSEQ Assay, a bias-controlled multiplex PCR. Per the original workflow: Nucleated cell counts per sample were estimated from amplification of reference gene primers within the assay. Sequence reads were collapsed and filtered to measure the absolute abundance of every unique TCRbeta CDR3 rearrangement. For each sample, productive Simpson clonality was calculated as the square root of Simpson's diversity index over productive rearrangements. Entries here come from immuneACCESS through TCRdb and include only in-frame sequences with V and J called. Some clones fail to appear in such tables; in the studies checked, an unresolved V gene covers under half of the shortfall, and the cause of the remainder is unknown. That table supplies the V and J calls and clone size; D and trimming were determined from the DNA. The sample table lists 210,000 or so clones, 84% of them with a count of one. The ten top clones hold less than 20% of the sample.

Remarks on this clone: The target of this receptor is not known. No clone much larger than this one lies a single base away; base qualities are absent.

The paper as a whole reports these results and caveats: How much clinical and demographic metadata was included differed by source and by participant, and the metadata was provided uncurated.

The chain was built from TRBV4-2 and TRBJ1-6, with the D gene too uncertain to name. The sequence was collected from a human donor in a cohort sampled during active COVID-19. Sample: peripheral blood. The bases read TGTGCCAGCAGCCAAAATGCCCGACCGAGGGATAATTCACCCCTCCACTTT. Its product reads: CASSQNARPRDNSPLHF.